The clone carrying this T cell receptor (beta chain) was seen only once. No antigen is known for it. From germline, CDR1 is LGHDT and CDR2 YNNKEL (reference sequence). V lost 0 bases and J 8 bases, leaving 7 bases between the germline ends. The CDR3 is made up of 13 amino acids. As the method for making TCR beta libraries, quantitative 5'-RACE with molecular barcodes was used. TCRdb ran MiXCR on the 5' RACE reads and lists one entry per CDR3 protein. The sample lists around 490,000 distinct CDR3 sequences, roughly 5.3% occurring once. The source of the sample is a study of CD8 T cells in ankylosing spondylitis. Points from the study as a whole: It appeared that ankylosing spondylitis blood was characterized by a TCR beta motif of several highly homologous variants. In synovial fluid and blood from reactive arthritis, some motif variants were previously reported. Disease-associated clones were reportedly significantly overrepresented in matched ankylosing spondylitis synovial fluid. Disease-associated clonotypes exhibited CD8+ identity and were relatively infrequent in peripheral blood.

The chain carries TRBV3-1 and TRBJ1-4; D is unresolved. The sequenced material came from blood, either unsorted or a sorted T cell fraction (not recorded which). The source of this sequence is a male donor with ankylosing spondylitis. CDR3 amino acids: CASSQEVREKLFF. CDR3 DNA sequence: TGTGCCAGCAGCCAAGAAGTAAGGGAAAAACTGTTTTTT.